This T cell receptor beta chain was retrieved from a study of T cells in Graves' hyperthyroidism and ophthalmopathy. Overall study findings and caveats: Ophthalmopathy was predicted by the model a median of approximately 6 months ahead of onset.

Points on this clonotype: As yet, its antigen is unknown.

Unmatched junction bases numbered 5, after V lost 4 bases and J lost 8 bases. This CDR3 has 15 amino acids. Newly diagnosed patients aged 18 to 65 had hyperthyroidism of under 2 months' duration. Using RNA transcripts as the source, TCR beta CDR3 regions were amplified. A first-round RT-PCR of the TCR CDR3 used the HTBI primer set. TCRdb processed the multiplex PCR reads anew with MiXCR; each CDR3 protein has one entry. Of around 520,000 distinct CDR3 sequences listed, around an eighth are singletons. The chain recombines TRBV12-3 or TRBV12-4 with TRBJ2-1; TRBD2 agrees at 13 bases. The source of this sequence is a young woman with Graves' hyperthyroidism. Sequenced sample: blood. The CDR3 protein is CASSSGLAGYHEQFF. In DNA form, the CDR3 reads TGTGCCAGCAGTTCGGGACTAGCGGGATATCATGAGCAGTTCTTC.